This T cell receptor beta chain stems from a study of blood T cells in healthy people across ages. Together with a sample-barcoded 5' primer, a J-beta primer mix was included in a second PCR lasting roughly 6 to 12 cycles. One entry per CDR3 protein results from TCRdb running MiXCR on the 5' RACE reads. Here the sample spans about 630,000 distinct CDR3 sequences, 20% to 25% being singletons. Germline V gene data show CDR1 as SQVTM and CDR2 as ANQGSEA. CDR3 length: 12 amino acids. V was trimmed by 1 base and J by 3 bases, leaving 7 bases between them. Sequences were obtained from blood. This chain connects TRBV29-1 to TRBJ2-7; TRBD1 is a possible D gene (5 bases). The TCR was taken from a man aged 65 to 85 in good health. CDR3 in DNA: TGCAGCGTTGAAGTAGGACACTACGAGCAGTACTTC. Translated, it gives CSVEVGHYEQYF.